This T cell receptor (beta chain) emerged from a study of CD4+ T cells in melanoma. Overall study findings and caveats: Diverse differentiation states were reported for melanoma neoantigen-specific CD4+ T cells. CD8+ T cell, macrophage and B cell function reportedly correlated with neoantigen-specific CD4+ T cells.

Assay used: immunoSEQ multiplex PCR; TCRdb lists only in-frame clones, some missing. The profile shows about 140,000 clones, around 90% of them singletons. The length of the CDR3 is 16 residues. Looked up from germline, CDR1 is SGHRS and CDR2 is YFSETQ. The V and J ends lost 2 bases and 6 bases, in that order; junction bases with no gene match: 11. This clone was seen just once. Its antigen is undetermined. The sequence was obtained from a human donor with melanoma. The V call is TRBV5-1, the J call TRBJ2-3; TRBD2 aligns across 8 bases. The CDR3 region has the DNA TGCGCCAGCAGCTTCCTTGGGGGACTAGGGGGGGATACGCAGTATTTT. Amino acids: CASSFLGGLGGDTQYF.